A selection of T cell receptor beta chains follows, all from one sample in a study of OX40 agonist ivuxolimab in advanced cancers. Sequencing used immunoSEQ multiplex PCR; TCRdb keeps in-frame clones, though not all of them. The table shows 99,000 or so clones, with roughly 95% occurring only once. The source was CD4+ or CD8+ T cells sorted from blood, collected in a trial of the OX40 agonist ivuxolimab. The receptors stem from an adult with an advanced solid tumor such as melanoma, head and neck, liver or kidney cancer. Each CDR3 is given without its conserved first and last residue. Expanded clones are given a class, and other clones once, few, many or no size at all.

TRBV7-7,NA,ASSLAPTGYSYNEQF
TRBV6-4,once,ASSASTGTSGRRTSNEQF
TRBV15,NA,ATSRDRSNTDTQY
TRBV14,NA,ASSLSTPGRYGYT
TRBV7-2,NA,ASSLWHNTEAF
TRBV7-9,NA,ASTPRSGNEQF
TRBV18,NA,ASSAGLTSNEQF
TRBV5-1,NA,ASTGEDYNEQF
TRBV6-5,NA,ASSYGNEQF
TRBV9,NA,ASSVFGSSYEQY
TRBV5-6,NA,ASSLGPGVGDTEAF
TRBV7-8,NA,AGGQSSYNEQF
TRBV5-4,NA,ASSLGGDSYYEQY
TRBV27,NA,ASSFAGLSGNEQF
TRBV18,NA,ASSHGNALTDTQY
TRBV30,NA,AWSVGDEQY
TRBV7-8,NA,ASSLTYSSYNEQF
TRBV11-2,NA,ASSPQGGSYGYT
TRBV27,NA,ASSLTAGIEQF
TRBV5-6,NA,ASSLNRAALEQY
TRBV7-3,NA,ASSTHPGQGNTIY
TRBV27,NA,ASSLSPGLSF
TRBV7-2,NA,ASSFAGGRLGNEQF
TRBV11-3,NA,ASSSNGDRNTGELF
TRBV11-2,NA,ASSPLLGDGELF
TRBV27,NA,ASSLGPSGNTIY
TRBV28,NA,ASSFKAGGQETQY
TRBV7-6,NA,ASSSGTGRETQY
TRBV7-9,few,ASSPGQLNSPLH
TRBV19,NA,ASSIVLAKEQY
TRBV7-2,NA,ASSFPPEVAMSTEAF
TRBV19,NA,ASSIGGDNEQF
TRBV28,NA,ASSLSDGYT
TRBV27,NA,ASSLVGGSSYEQY
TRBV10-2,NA,ATDSATGEGSPLH
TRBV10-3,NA,AIIGQGHEQY
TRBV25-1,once,ASSDVSRDSPEAF
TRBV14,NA,ASSQAWYEQY
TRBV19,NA,ASSILAPGDEQF
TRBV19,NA,ASKAGERAHEQY
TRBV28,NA,ASSFFGSYSYEQY
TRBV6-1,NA,ASSEDHNEQF
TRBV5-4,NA,ASSLVPAGPLYEQY
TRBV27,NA,ASAVVAGGHTGELF
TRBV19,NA,ASSISRVLAGLPVQF
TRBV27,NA,ASGGQGTGELF